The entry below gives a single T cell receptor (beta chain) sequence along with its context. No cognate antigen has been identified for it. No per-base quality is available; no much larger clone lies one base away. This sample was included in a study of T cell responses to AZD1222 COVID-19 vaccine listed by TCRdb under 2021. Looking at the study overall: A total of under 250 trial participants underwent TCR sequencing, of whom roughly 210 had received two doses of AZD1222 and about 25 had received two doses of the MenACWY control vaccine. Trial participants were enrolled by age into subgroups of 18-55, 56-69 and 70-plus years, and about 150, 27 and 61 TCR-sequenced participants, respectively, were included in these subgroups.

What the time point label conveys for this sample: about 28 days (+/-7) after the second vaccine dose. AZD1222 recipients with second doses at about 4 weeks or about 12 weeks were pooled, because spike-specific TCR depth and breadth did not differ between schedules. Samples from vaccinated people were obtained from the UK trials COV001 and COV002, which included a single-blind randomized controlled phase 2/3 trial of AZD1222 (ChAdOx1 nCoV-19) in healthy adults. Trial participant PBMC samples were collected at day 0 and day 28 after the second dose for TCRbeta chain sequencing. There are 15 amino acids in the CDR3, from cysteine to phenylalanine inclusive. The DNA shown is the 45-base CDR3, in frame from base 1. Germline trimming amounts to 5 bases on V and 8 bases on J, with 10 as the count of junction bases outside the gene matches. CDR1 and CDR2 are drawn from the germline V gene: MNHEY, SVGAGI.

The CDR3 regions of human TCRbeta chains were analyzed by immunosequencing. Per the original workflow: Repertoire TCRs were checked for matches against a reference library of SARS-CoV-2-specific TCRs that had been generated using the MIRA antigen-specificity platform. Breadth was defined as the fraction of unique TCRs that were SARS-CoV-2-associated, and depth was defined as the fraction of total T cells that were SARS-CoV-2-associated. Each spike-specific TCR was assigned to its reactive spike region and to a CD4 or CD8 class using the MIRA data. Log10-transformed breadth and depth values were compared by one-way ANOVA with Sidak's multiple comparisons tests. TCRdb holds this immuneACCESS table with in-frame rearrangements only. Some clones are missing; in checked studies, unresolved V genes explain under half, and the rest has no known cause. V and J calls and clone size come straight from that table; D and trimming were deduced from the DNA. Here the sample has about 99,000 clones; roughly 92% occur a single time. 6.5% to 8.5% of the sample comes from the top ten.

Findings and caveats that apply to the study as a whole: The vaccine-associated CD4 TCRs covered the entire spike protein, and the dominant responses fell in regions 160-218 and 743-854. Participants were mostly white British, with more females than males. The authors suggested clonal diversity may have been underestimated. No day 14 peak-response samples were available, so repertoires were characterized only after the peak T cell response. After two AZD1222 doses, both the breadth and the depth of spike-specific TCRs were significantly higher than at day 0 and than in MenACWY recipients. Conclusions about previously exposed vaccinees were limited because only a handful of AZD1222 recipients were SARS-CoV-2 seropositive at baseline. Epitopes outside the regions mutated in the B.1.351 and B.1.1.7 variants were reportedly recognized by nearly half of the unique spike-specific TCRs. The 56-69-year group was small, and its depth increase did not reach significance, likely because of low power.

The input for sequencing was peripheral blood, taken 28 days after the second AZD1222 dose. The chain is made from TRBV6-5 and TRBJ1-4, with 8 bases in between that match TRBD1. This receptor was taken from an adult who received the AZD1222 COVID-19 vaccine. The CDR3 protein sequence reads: CASSTGGQAGEKLFF. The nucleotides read TGTGCCAGCAGTACGGGGGGACAGGCGGGCGAAAAACTGTTTTTT.